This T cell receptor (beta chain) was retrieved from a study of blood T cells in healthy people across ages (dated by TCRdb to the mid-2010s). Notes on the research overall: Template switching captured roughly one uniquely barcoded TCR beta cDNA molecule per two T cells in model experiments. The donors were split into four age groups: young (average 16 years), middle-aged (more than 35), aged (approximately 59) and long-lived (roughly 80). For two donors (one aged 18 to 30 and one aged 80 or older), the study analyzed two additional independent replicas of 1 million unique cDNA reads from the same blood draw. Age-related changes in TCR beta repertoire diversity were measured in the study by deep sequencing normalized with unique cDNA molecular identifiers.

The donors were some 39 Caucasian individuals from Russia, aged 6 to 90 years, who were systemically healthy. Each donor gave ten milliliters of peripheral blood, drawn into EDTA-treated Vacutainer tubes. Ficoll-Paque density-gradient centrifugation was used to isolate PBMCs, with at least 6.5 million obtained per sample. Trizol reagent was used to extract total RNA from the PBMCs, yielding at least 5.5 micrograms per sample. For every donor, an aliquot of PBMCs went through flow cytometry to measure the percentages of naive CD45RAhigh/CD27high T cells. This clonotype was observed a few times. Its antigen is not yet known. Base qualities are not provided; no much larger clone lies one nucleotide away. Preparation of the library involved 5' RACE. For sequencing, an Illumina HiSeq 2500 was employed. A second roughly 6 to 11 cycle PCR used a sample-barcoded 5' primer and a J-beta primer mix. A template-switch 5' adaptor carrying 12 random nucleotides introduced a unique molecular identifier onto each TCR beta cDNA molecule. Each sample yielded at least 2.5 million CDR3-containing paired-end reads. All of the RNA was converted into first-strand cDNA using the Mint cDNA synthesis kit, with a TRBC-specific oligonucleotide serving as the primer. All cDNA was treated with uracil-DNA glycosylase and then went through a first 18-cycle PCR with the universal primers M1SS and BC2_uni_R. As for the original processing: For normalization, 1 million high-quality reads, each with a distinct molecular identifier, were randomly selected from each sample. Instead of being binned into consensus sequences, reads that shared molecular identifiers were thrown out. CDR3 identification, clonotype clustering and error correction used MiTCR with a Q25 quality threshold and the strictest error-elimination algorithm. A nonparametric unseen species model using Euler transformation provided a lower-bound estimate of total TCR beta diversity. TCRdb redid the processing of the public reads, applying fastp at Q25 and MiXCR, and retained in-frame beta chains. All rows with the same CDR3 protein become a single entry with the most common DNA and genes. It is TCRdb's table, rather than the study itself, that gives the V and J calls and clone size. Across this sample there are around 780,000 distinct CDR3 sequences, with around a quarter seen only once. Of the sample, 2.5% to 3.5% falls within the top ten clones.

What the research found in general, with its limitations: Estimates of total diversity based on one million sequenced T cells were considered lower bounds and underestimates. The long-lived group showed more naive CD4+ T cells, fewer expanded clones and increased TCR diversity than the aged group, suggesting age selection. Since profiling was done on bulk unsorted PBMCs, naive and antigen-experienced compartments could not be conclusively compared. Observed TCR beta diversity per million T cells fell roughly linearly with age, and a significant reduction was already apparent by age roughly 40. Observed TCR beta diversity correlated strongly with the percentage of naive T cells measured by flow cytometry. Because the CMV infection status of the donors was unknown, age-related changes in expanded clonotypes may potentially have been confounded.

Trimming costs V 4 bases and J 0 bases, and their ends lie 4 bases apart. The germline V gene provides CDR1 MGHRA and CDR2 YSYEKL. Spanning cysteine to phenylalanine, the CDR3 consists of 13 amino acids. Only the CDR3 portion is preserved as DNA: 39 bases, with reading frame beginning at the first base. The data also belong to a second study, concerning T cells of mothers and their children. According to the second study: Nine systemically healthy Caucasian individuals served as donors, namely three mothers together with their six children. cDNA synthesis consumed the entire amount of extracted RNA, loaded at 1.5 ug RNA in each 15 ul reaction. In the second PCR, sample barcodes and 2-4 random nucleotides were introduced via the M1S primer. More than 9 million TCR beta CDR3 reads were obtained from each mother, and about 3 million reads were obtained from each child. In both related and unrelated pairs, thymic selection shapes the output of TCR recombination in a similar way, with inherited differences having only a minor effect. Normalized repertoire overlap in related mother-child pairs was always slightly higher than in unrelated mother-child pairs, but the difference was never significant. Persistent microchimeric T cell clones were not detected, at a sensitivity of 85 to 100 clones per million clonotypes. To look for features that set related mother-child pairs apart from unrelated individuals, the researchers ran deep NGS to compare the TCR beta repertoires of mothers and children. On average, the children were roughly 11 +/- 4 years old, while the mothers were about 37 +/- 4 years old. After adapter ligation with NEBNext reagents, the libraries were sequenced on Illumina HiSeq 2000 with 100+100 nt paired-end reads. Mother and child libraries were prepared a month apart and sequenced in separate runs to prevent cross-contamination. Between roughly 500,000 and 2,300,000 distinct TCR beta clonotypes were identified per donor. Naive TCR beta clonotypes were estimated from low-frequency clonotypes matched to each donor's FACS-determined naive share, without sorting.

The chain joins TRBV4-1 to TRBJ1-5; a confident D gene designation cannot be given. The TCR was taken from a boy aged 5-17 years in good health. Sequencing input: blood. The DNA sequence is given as TGCGCCAGCAGCCGCAATAGCAATCAGCCCCAGCATTTT. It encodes CASSRNSNQPQHF.